The source of this T cell receptor (beta chain) is a study of T cell changes during pregnancy in multiple sclerosis (dated by TCRdb to 2018 to 2020). About the full investigation: Changes in the T cell repertoire over the course of pregnancy were examined in this study in women with multiple sclerosis.

The protocol used for the library was the immunoSEQ multiplex PCR assay. The table comes from immuneACCESS by way of TCRdb, which keeps in-frame sequences with V and J called. Part of the clones is missing from these tables; in studies checked, under half for an unresolved V gene and the rest for unknown reasons. The sample has more than 40,000 clones on record, approximately 90% of them singletons. About 7% of the sample is held by the ten biggest clonotypes. The germline V gene (reference sequence) sets CDR1 to PRHDT and CDR2 to FYEKMQ. Spanning cysteine to phenylalanine, the CDR3 consists of 16 amino acids. Here the CDR3 DNA is all that survives: 48 bases in frame from base 1. Unmatched junction bases come to 6, with V trimmed by 5 bases and J by 2 bases. In regard to this clone: The antigen it binds to is not known. No much larger clonotype is one base removed from it; base qualities were not supplied.

The material sequenced was CD8+ T cells from peripheral blood mononuclear cells, taken in the third trimester of pregnancy. The sequence links TRBV13 to TRBJ2-7; 13 bases in the junction line up with TRBD2. This sequence originates from a female donor with multiple sclerosis, enrolled in a pregnancy study. The bases read TGTGCCAGCAGCGCAGGGACTAGCGGGACTACCTACGAGCAGTACTTC. This encodes CASSAGTSGTTYEQYF.